Listed below are T cell receptor beta chains from one sample, sequenced in a study of T cell responses to AZD1222 COVID-19 vaccine. Clones were sequenced by immunoSEQ multiplex PCR, and TCRdb holds only the in-frame ones, with some missing. The sample lists more than 100,000 clones; roughly 85% were seen once. The sequencing here drew on peripheral blood, taken on day 0 of AZD1222 vaccination. The receptor source for this set is an adult in good health. The CDR3 runs from the conserved cysteine through the conserved F or W. The order of the fields is clone size, V gene, J gene, D gene, CDR3 DNA, CDR3 protein. D genes are given only for firm matches. Expanded clones are given a class, and other clones once, few, many or no size at all.

size: NA; V: TRBV5-4; J: TRBJ2-1; D: NA; DNA: TGTGCCAGCAGCTTTCGAGGGCTAGCAGGCAATGAGCAGTTCTTC; CDR3: CASSFRGLAGNEQFF
size: NA; V: TRBV9; J: TRBJ2-2; D: NA; DNA: TGTGCCAGCAGCGCAAGTACTAGCAACACCGGGGAGCTGTTTTTT; CDR3: CASSASTSNTGELFF
size: NA; V: TRBV19; J: TRBJ1-2; D: NA; DNA: TGTGCCAGTACAAGCGTTGCGGGGGCCGACTATGGCTACACCTTC; CDR3: CASTSVAGADYGYTF
size: NA; V: TRBV21-1; J: TRBJ2-7; D: NA; DNA: TGTGCCAGCCGCCCTGGACTAGCGGGCTACACCTACGAGCAGTACTTC; CDR3: CASRPGLAGYTYEQYF
size: NA; V: TRBV2; J: TRBJ1-5; D: NA; DNA: TGTGCCAGCAGCCACCAGACAGAGAATCAGCCCCAGCATTTT; CDR3: CASSHQTENQPQHF
size: NA; V: TRBV10-3; J: TRBJ1-5; D: NA; DNA: TGTGCCATCAGTGAGAGAGGGGATTACCAGCCCCAGCATTTT; CDR3: CAISERGDYQPQHF
size: NA; V: TRBV11-3; J: TRBJ1-2; D: NA; DNA: TGTGCCAGCCATAACCCCCGACAGTATGGCTACACCTTC; CDR3: CASHNPRQYGYTF
size: NA; V: TRBV5-6; J: TRBJ1-2; D: TRBD1; DNA: TGTGCCAGCAGCTGGACGGGACAGGTGAGCTATGGCTACACCTTC; CDR3: CASSWTGQVSYGYTF
size: NA; V: TRBV7-2; J: TRBJ2-3; D: TRBD2; DNA: TGTGCCAGCAGCCCGTGGGGTGGAGCGGGGGCGACAGATACGCAGTATTTT; CDR3: CASSPWGGAGATDTQYF
size: NA; V: TRBV6-1; J: TRBJ1-1; D: NA; DNA: TGTGCCAGCAGTGACCATTCCTTCACTGAAGCTTTCTTT; CDR3: CASSDHSFTEAFF
size: NA; V: TRBV4-1; J: TRBJ2-1; D: TRBD2; DNA: TGCGCCAGCAGCCTTAGACTAGCGGACAATGAGCAGTTCTTC; CDR3: CASSLRLADNEQFF
size: NA; V: TRBV5-1; J: TRBJ2-1; D: NA; DNA: TGCGCCAGCAGCTTCAGCAGGGACAATGAGCAGTTCTTC; CDR3: CASSFSRDNEQFF
size: NA; V: TRBV12-3/TRBV12-4; J: TRBJ1-2; D: NA; DNA: TGTGCCAGCACCCGGGGACGCTATGGCTACACCTTC; CDR3: CASTRGRYGYTF
size: NA; V: TRBV6-5; J: TRBJ1-1; D: NA; DNA: TGTGCCAGCAGACTTACAGACAGGTTAGGCACTGAAGCTTTCTTT; CDR3: CASRLTDRLGTEAFF
size: NA; V: TRBV5-4; J: TRBJ1-5; D: NA; DNA: TGTGCCAGCAGCTTGAAGGGTGTGGACAATCAGCCCCAGCATTTT; CDR3: CASSLKGVDNQPQHF
size: NA; V: TRBV24-1; J: TRBJ2-7; D: NA; DNA: TGTGCCACCAGTGAACTAGGGCAGGGCGACGAGCAGTACTTC; CDR3: CATSELGQGDEQYF
size: NA; V: TRBV18; J: TRBJ2-3; D: NA; DNA: TGTGCCAGCTCACCACTACCCGGAGGGGGTAGCACAGATACGCAGTATTTT; CDR3: CASSPLPGGGSTDTQYF
size: few; V: TRBV5-1; J: TRBJ1-2; D: TRBD1; DNA: TGCGCCAGCAGCTTGGACGTCAGGGGGGATGGCTACACCTTC; CDR3: CASSLDVRGDGYTF
size: NA; V: TRBV7-2; J: TRBJ2-2; D: NA; DNA: TGTGCCAGCAGATTGGGACCACTGAACACCGGGGAGCTGTTTTTT; CDR3: CASRLGPLNTGELFF
size: NA; V: TRBV3-1/TRBV3-2; J: TRBJ2-4; D: TRBD2; DNA: TGTGCCAGCAGCCAAGTAGCGCGGGAGCAAAACATTCAGTACTTC; CDR3: CASSQVAREQNIQYF
size: few; V: TRBV21-1; J: TRBJ1-2; D: NA; DNA: TGTGCCAGCAGCAAACCCGCCAACGGGACAGGGGGATGTTTCTATGGCTACACCTTC; CDR3: CASSKPANGTGGCFYGYTF
size: NA; V: TRBV6-6; J: TRBJ2-5; D: NA; DNA: TGTGCCAGCACCCTTGGGGGGTTTGAACAGTACTTC; CDR3: CASTLGGFEQYF
size: once; V: TRBV18; J: TRBJ2-6; D: NA; DNA: TGTGCCAGCTCACCACGAATGTTTGGGGGTGCTGGGGCCAACGTCCTGACTTTC; CDR3: CASSPRMFGGAGANVLTF
size: NA; V: TRBV24-1; J: TRBJ2-1; D: NA; DNA: TGTGCCACCAGTGATGAGGGGAACAATGAGCAGTTCTTC; CDR3: CATSDEGNNEQFF
size: NA; V: TRBV19; J: TRBJ1-3; D: TRBD1; DNA: TGTGCCAGTAGGCCCTTGACAGGGCCCGGAAACACCATATATTTT; CDR3: CASRPLTGPGNTIYF
size: NA; V: TRBV27; J: TRBJ2-1; D: NA; DNA: TGTGCCAGCAGTCCAGGGTCTTGGAATGAGCAGTTCTTC; CDR3: CASSPGSWNEQFF
size: NA; V: TRBV5-4; J: TRBJ1-3; D: NA; DNA: TGTGCCAGCAGCTTGTCAGGGGGAAACACCATATATTTT; CDR3: CASSLSGGNTIYF
size: NA; V: TRBV19; J: TRBJ2-3; D: TRBD1; DNA: TGTGCCAGTAGTACCCGGGACAGGGGAGTTCTCACAGATACGCAGTATTTT; CDR3: CASSTRDRGVLTDTQYF
size: few; V: TRBV2; J: TRBJ2-7; D: TRBD1; DNA: TGTGCCAGCAGTGAAAACAGGGGCGAGCAGTACTTC; CDR3: CASSENRGEQYF
size: NA; V: TRBV5-5; J: TRBJ2-1; D: NA; DNA: TGTGCCAGCAGCTTGGTTCAGTCGGGTGAGCAGTTCTTC; CDR3: CASSLVQSGEQFF
size: NA; V: TRBV5-6; J: TRBJ2-7; D: TRBD1; DNA: TGTGCCAGCAACCCGACTGGGACAGTCTACTCCTACGAGCAGTACTTC; CDR3: CASNPTGTVYSYEQYF
size: NA; V: TRBV6-5; J: TRBJ2-7; D: NA; DNA: TGTGCCAGCAGGAAAGCGGGCATCTACGAGCAGTACTTC; CDR3: CASRKAGIYEQYF
size: NA; V: TRBV7-9; J: TRBJ1-2; D: NA; DNA: TGTGCCAGCACCAACTCGGAGGGTCTCTATGGCTACACCTTC; CDR3: CASTNSEGLYGYTF
size: once; V: TRBV7-2; J: TRBJ1-1; D: NA; DNA: TGTGCCAGCAGCTCCGCCCTTTTAGTTACTGAAGCTTTCTTT; CDR3: CASSSALLVTEAFF
size: NA; V: TRBV5-5; J: TRBJ2-7; D: NA; DNA: TGTGCCAGCAGCTTAGCTAGTTCAGGGCGAAAAGGTGGCGAGCAGTACTTC; CDR3: CASSLASSGRKGGEQYF
size: NA; V: TRBV6-5; J: TRBJ2-1; D: TRBD2; DNA: TGTGCCAGCAGTTACTCTTGGACTAGCGGGAGCAATGAGCAGTTCTTC; CDR3: CASSYSWTSGSNEQFF
size: NA; V: TRBV25-1; J: TRBJ1-2; D: NA; DNA: TGTGCCAGCAGTGGAACCGGGACACGAAACTATGGCTACACCTTC; CDR3: CASSGTGTRNYGYTF
size: NA; V: TRBV7-2; J: TRBJ2-1; D: TRBD1; DNA: TGTGCCAGCAGCTTTTACAGGGGCAATGAGCAGTTCTTC; CDR3: CASSFYRGNEQFF
size: NA; V: TRBV19; J: TRBJ1-2; D: NA; DNA: TGTGCCAGTAGTATCGGGGGAGAGTATGGCTACACCTTC; CDR3: CASSIGGEYGYTF
size: NA; V: TRBV9; J: TRBJ2-2; D: TRBD2; DNA: TGTGCCAGCAGCCCTTTCGGGAGGTACACCGGGGAGCTGTTTTTT; CDR3: CASSPFGRYTGELFF
size: NA; V: TRBV3-1/TRBV3-2; J: TRBJ2-7; D: TRBD2; DNA: TGTGCCAGCAGCGGTGGGACTAGCGGGGCGGACGAGCAGTACTTC; CDR3: CASSGGTSGADEQYF
size: NA; V: TRBV24-1; J: TRBJ2-1; D: NA; DNA: TGTGCCACCAGTGATCCAAGACAGAGCAATGAGCAGTTCTTC; CDR3: CATSDPRQSNEQFF
size: NA; V: TRBV30; J: TRBJ2-3; D: TRBD1; DNA: TGTGCCTGGAGCATTACAGGGGGCTTCAGCACAGATACGCAGTATTTT; CDR3: CAWSITGGFSTDTQYF
size: NA; V: TRBV6-5; J: TRBJ1-1; D: TRBD1; DNA: TGTGCCAGCAGTCTCGACAGGGGAAAGACTGAAGCTTTCTTT; CDR3: CASSLDRGKTEAFF
size: NA; V: TRBV19; J: TRBJ1-5; D: NA; DNA: TGTGCCAGCAAACAGGGAGGAAATCAGCCCCAGCATTTT; CDR3: CASKQGGNQPQHF
size: once; V: TRBV14; J: TRBJ1-2; D: NA; DNA: TGTGCCAGCAGCCACTACAGCAACTATGGCTACACCTTC; CDR3: CASSHYSNYGYTF
size: NA; V: TRBV7-2; J: TRBJ1-6; D: NA; DNA: TGTGCCAGCAGCACCGGGAACATCGGCGGGAATTCACCCCTCCACTTT; CDR3: CASSTGNIGGNSPLHF
size: NA; V: TRBV6-5; J: TRBJ1-1; D: NA; DNA: TGTGCCAGCAGGTTAGACATGTTGAACACTGAAGCTTTCTTT; CDR3: CASRLDMLNTEAFF
size: NA; V: TRBV4-1; J: TRBJ1-2; D: TRBD1; DNA: TGCGCCAGCAGCCACCCAAGGGGGGACAGGGGTGGCTACACCTTC; CDR3: CASSHPRGDRGGYTF
size: NA; V: TRBV27; J: TRBJ2-3; D: NA; DNA: TGTGCCAGCAGTTTAATCGGGCAAGGGAGCACAGATACGCAGTATTTT; CDR3: CASSLIGQGSTDTQYF
size: NA; V: TRBV19; J: TRBJ1-1; D: TRBD1; DNA: TGTGCCAGTAGTAGTACAGGGGGCACTGAAGCTTTCTTT; CDR3: CASSSTGGTEAFF